The present T cell receptor (beta chain) was sequenced within a study of blood T cell repertoires in COVID-19. This table comes from immunoSEQ multiplex PCR, and its TCRdb copy is limited to in-frame clones, with some not included. The table has roughly 250,000 clones, around 87% seen once; the top ten hold roughly 1.6%. This clone has a single count. This CDR3 has 14 amino acids. CDR1 KGHSH and CDR2 LQKENI come from the germline V gene. V was cut by 6 bases and J by 6 bases, with 14 bases left in between. The sample consisted of PBMCs or T cells enriched from blood (not recorded which). The rearrangement joins TRBV18 to TRBJ1-4; possibly TRBD1 for D (5 bases). This receptor was identified in a woman between 50 and 59 years old who had recovered from COVID-19. CDR3 coding DNA: TGTGCCAGCTCTCAACGGGGGACGGATGAAAAACTGTTTTTT. It yields the protein CASSQRGTDEKLFF.